Sequencing of this T cell receptor (beta chain) was carried out in a study of regulatory T cells in long-lasting Graves disease. General study findings and limits: It is possible that accuracy was reduced by the small size of the sample. New patients shared fewer public clonotypes (about 1,000) than persistent patients did (2,741).

The V gene's germline CDR1 is SGDLS and CDR2 YYNGEE. CDR3 length: 13 residues. V was cut by 4 bases and J by 8 bases, with 15 bases left in between. iRepertoire HTBI primers and Arm-PCR of CDR3 regions built TCR beta libraries. Each CDR3 protein gets one entry after TCRdb re-called the multiplex PCR reads with MiXCR. This table has some 440,000 distinct CDR3 sequences, around 21% appearing once. Many counts were recorded for this clonotype. Its antigen is still unknown. Time point meaning: persistent/refractory GD, antithyroid drugs over 5 years with positive TRAb. RNA from PBMCs was the source of the TCR library. An endocrinology department in Xi'an, China, supplied the patients.

The TCR originated in a female donor with Graves disease. This rearrangement joins TRBV9 to TRBJ1-2; D gene ambiguous. Here the sequenced sample was peripheral blood mononuclear cells (PBMCs), taken when the disease was refractory, from a patient treated with antithyroid drugs. This CDR3 reads CASSLGLRGGYTF. The CDR3 DNA sequence: TGTGCCAGCAGCCTCGGGCTCCGTGGGGGCTACACCTTC. Using reference TRBV9 and TRBJ1-2 for the parts outside the CDR3, the full variable domain is DSGVTQTPKHLITATGQRVTLRCSPRSGDLSVYWYQQSLDQGLQFLIQYYNGEERAKGNILERFSAQQFPDLHSELNLSSLELGDSALYFCASSLGLRGGYTFGSGTRLTVV.